Given below is one T cell receptor (beta chain) in context. What it recognizes is unknown. This sample was included in a study of T cells in localized non-small cell lung cancer. Findings and limits, study-wide: Longer overall survival was associated with a higher density of T cells in the blood.

Libraries were prepared by immunoSEQ multiplex PCR; TCRdb keeps only in-frame clonotypes and omits some of them. The sample includes roughly 38,000 clones, over 75% of them seen just once. Trimming shortened V by 4 bases and J by 2 bases, and 13 bases separated the two germline ends. Germline lookup yields CDR1 SGHRS and CDR2 YFSETQ. There are 15 residues in the CDR3. The TCR originated in a male donor aged 60 or older with stage III squamous cell lung carcinoma. The V gene is TRBV5-1, the J gene TRBJ2-1, with D uncertain. The sample consisted of peripheral blood, taken before any cancer treatment. The chain's CDR3 is CASSLSARTYNEQFF. CDR3 in DNA: TGCGCCAGCAGCCTGTCCGCTCGTACCTACAATGAGCAGTTCTTC. Full variable domain (rest looked up from reference TRBV5-1 and TRBJ2-1): KAGVTQTPRYLIKTRGQQVTLSCSPISGHRSVSWYQQTPGQGLQFLFEYFSETQRNKGNFPGRFSGRQFSNSRSEMNVSTLELGDSALYLCASSLSARTYNEQFFGPGTRLTVL.